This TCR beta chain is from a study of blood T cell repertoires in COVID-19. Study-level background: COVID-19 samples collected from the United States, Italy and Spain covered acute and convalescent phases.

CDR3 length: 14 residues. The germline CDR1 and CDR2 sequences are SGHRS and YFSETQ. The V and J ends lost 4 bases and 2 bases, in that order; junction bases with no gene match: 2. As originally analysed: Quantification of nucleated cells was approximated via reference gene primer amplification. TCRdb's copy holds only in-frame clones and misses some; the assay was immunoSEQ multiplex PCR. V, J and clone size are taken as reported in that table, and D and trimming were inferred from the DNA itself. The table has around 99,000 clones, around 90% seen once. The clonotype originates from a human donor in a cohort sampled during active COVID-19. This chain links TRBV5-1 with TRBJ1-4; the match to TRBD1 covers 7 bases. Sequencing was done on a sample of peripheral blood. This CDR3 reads CASSPDRTNEKLFF. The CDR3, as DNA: TGCGCCAGCAGCCCGGACAGGACTAATGAAAAACTGTTTTTT.